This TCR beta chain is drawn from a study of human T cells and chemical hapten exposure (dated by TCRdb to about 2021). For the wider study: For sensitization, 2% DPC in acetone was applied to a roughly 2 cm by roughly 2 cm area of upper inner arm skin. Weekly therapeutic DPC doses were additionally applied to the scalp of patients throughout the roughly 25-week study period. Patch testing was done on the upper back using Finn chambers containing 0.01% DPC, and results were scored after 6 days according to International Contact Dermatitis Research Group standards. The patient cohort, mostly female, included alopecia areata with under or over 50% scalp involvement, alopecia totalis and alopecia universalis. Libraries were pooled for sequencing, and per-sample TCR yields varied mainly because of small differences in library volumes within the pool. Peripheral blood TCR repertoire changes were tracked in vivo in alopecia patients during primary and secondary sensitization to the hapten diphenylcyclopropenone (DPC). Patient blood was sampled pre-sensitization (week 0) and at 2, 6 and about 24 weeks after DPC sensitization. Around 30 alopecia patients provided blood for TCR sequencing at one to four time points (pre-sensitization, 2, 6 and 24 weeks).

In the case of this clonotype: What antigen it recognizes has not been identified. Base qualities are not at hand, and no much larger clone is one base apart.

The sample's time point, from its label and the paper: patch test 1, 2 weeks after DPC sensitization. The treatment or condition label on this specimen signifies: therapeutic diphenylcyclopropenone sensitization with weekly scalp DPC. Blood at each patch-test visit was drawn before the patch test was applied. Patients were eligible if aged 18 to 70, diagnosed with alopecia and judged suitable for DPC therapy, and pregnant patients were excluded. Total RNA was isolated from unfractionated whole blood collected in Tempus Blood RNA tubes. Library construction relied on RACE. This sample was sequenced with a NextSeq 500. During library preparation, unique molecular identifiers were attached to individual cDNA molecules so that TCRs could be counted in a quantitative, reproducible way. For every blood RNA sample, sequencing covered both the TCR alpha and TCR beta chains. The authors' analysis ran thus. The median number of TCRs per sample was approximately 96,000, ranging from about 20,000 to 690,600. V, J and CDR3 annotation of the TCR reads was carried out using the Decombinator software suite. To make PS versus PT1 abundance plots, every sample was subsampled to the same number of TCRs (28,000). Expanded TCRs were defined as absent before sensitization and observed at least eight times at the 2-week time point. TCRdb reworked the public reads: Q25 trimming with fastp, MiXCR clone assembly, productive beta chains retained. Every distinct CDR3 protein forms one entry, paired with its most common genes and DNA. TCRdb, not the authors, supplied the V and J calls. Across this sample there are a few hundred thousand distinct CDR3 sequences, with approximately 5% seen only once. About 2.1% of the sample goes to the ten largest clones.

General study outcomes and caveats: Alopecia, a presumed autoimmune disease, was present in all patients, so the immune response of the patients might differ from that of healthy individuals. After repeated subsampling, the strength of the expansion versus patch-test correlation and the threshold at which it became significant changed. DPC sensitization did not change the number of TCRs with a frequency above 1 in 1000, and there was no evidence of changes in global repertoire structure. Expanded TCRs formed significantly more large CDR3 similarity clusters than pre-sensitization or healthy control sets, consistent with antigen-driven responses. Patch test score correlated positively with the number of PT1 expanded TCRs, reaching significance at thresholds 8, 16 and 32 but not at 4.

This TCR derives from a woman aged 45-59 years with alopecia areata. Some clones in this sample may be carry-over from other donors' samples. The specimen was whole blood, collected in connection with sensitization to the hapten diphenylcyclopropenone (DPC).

The CDR3 region: CASSSDQGTEAFF. The DNA sequence is TGTGCCAGCAGCTCAGATCAGGGGACTGAAGCTTTCTTT. The chain was built from TRBV7-2 and TRBJ1-1, with TRBD1 as a weak D call on 6 bases. The germline V gene specifies SGHTA as CDR1 and FQGNSA as CDR2. V is clipped by 4 bases and J by 5 bases, and the sequence between their germline boundaries is 11 bases long. Spanning cysteine to phenylalanine, the CDR3 consists of 13 amino acids. Only the CDR3 DNA is retained, 39 bases long and in frame from the first base.